These T cell receptor beta chains were read from a single sample in a study of T cell clusters in autoimmune cytopenias. From the multiplex PCR reads, TCRdb lists one entry per CDR3 protein and no DNA. The sample table includes roughly 16,000 distinct CDR3 sequences. These data were likewise used in another study, on T cell repertoires in aging, cancer and after chemotherapy.

The sample consisted of peripheral blood. The receptor set was obtained from a human donor in good health. Each CDR3 is given with its conserved first and last residue. The order of the fields is CDR3 length, clone size, J gene, V gene, CDR3 protein. Clone size appears in some rows only: once, few, many, or a class for an expanded clone.

>14|NA|TRBJ1-6|TRBV10-2
CATTGSSYNSPLHF
>14|NA|TRBJ2-7|TRBV11-1
CASSSSGRGYEQYF
>11|medium-sized|TRBJ2-1|TRBV12-3/TRBV12-4
CASSDYNEQFF
>11|NA|TRBJ2-1|TRBV30
CAWTLGGEQFF
>16|NA|TRBJ2-7|TRBV30
CAWSTSGGRELYEQYF
>15|medium-sized|TRBJ2-2|TRBV7-6
CASSLGDFNTGELFF
>13|NA|TRBJ2-3|TRBV6-2/TRBV6-3
CASRLHRTKVQYF
>14|NA|TRBJ2-6|TRBV6-5
CASSIDSGANVLTF
>13|NA|TRBJ2-1|TRBV12-3/TRBV12-4
CASRLGGHNEQFF
>14|NA|TRBJ2-3|TRBV6-2/TRBV6-3
CASSYYGSTDTQYF
>18|NA|TRBJ2-1|TRBV7-6
CASSLAQLPLGPEMQQFF
>16|NA|TRBJ2-3|TRBV5-6
CASSLGASGLSDTQYF
>16|NA|TRBJ2-2|TRBV19
CASNPTRTGGAGELFF
>14|NA|TRBJ2-1|TRBV11-1
CASSGGWPYNEQFF
>15|NA|TRBJ2-7|TRBV15
CATSREGQGIYEQYF
>16|NA|TRBJ1-2|TRBV5-4
CASGHHNYRDVYGYTF
>15|NA|TRBJ2-7|TRBV5-1
CASSLGTSGIYEQYF
>18|NA|TRBJ2-5|TRBV20-1
CSAREPQTSGARAETQYF
>15|NA|TRBJ2-6|TRBV7-9
CASSRDFSGANVLTF
>18|NA|TRBJ2-3|TRBV6-2/TRBV6-3
CASSLTPGSRKSTDTQYF
>15|medium-sized|TRBJ2-7|TRBV11-3
CASSFIASASYEQYF
>15|NA|TRBJ1-1|TRBV19
CASTSWGASNTEAFF
>15|NA|TRBJ2-7|TRBV13
CARRGGQGSSYEQYF
>12|NA|TRBJ1-1|TRBV29-1
CSALVTGPEAFF
>15|NA|TRBJ2-3|TRBV27
CASSSLAGAFRAQYF
>13|NA|TRBJ1-2|TRBV6-5
CASSYSGGRSYTF